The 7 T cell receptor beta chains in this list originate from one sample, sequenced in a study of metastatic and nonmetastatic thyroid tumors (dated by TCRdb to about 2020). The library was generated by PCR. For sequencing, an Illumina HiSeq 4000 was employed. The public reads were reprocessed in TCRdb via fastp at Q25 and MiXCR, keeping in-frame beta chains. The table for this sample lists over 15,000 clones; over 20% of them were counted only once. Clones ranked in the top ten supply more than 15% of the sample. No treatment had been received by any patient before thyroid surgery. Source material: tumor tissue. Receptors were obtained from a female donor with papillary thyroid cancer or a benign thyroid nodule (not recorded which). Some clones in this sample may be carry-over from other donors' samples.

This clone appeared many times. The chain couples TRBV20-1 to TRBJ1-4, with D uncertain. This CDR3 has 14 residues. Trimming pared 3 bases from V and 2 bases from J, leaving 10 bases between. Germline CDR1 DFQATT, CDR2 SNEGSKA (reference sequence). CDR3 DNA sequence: TGCAGTGCTAGCCCGGGTTCTACTAATGAAAAACTGTTTTTT. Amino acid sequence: CSASPGSTNEKLFF.

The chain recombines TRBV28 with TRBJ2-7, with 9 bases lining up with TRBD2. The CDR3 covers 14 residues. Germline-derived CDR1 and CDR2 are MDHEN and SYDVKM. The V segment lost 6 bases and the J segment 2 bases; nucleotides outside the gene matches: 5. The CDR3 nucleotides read TGTGCCAGCAGCCCCCGACTAGCGGCCTACGAGCAGTACTTC. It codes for CASSPRLAAYEQYF.

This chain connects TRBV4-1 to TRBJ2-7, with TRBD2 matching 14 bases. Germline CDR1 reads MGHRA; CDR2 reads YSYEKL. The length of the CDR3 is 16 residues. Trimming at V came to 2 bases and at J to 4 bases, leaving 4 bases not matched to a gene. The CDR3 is CASSQPTSGRAYEQYF. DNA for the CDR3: TGCGCCAGCAGCCAACCGACTAGCGGGAGGGCTTACGAGCAGTACTTC.

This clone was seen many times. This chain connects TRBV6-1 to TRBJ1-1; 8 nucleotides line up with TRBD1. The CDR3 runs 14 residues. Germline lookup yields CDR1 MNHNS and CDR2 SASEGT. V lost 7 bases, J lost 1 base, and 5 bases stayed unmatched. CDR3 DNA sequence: TGTGCCAGCATATTCGGACAGGGGAACACTGAAGCTTTCTTT. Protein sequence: CASIFGQGNTEAFF.

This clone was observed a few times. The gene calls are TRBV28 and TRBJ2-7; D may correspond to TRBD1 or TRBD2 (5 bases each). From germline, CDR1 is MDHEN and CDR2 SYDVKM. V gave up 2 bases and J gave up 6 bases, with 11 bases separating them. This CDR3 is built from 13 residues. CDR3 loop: CASSLGTAGEQYF. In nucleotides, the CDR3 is TGTGCCAGCAGTTTAGGGACCGCGGGCGAGCAGTACTTC.

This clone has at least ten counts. CDR3 loop: CASSTGGKLFF. The DNA of the CDR3 is TGTGCCAGTTCGACAGGCGGAAAACTGTTTTTT. The chain uses TRBV19 and TRBJ1-4, with D possibly TRBD1 on 6 matching bases. Per germline, CDR1 LNHDA and CDR2 SQIVND (reference sequence). V shed 8 bases and J shed 10 bases, with 11 bases lying between them. CDR3 size: 11 residues.

CDR3 loop: CASSLVRQPAGYTF. The CDR3, as DNA: TGTGCCAGCAGCTTAGTTAGACAGCCAGCCGGCTACACCTTC. The chain carries TRBV7-8 and TRBJ1-2, with D possibly being TRBD1 (5 bases). The CDR3 sequence is 14 residues long. CDR1 is SGHVS, CDR2 FQNEAQ, per germline. V was trimmed by 1 base and J by 8 bases, leaving 14 bases between them.